These 18 T cell receptor beta chains came from one sample sequenced in a study of T cell changes during pregnancy in multiple sclerosis. TCRdb keeps only in-frame clones here, not all; method: immunoSEQ multiplex PCR. Found here are approximately 35,000 clones, 90% of them singletons; the top ten hold roughly 0.41%. Sample: CD4+ T cells from peripheral blood mononuclear cells, taken in the second trimester of pregnancy. The receptors stem from a female donor in good health, enrolled as a control in a pregnancy study.

The chain's CDR3 is CSVAAGASTDTQYF. CDR3 coding DNA: TGCAGCGTTGCGGCGGGGGCTAGCACAGATACGCAGTATTTT. The chain uses TRBV29-1 and TRBJ2-3; D is possibly TRBD2 (7 bases). V lost 4 bases and J lost 0, with 11 bases in between. CDR3 length: 14 residues. From germline, CDR1 is SQVTM and CDR2 ANQGSEA.

The chain is built from TRBV27 and TRBJ2-7; TRBD1 agrees at 11 bases. Germline V gives CDR1 MNHEY, CDR2 SMNVEV (reference sequence). This CDR3 has 15 amino acids. V trimming: 6 bases; J trimming: 3 bases; junction bases outside the gene matches: 7. CDR3 region: CASRGGTGGFYEQYF. In DNA form, the CDR3 reads TGTGCCAGCAGAGGCGGGACAGGGGGGTTCTACGAGCAGTACTTC.

The chain carries TRBV19 and TRBJ1-1, with D unclear. The V end was cut by 11 bases, the J end by 3 bases, with 10 bases between. Germline V lookup: CDR1 LNHDA, CDR2 SQIVND (reference sequence). The CDR3 is 11 residues long. The CDR3 region has the DNA TGTGCCTCGAGGAGGGACACTGAAGCTTTCTTT. This codes for CASRRDTEAFF.

This sequence joins TRBV19 and TRBJ2-1, with a possible D match to TRBD1 (6 bases). V was shortened by 6 bases and J by 2 bases, with 11 bases between the two germline ends. The CDR3 extends over 14 amino acids. Germline lookup yields CDR1 LNHDA and CDR2 SQIVND (reference sequence). In DNA form, the CDR3 reads TGTGCCAGTAGGATCAGGGGACCCTACAATGAGCAGTTCTTC. Protein product: CASRIRGPYNEQFF.

CDR3 loop: CASTGQGYNEKLFF. The CDR3 DNA is TGTGCCAGCACCGGACAGGGCTATAATGAAAAACTGTTTTTT. The gene calls are TRBV6-6 and TRBJ1-4; 8 bases are a match to TRBD1. The CDR3 length is 14 residues. The germline V gene encodes CDR1 MNHNY and CDR2 SVGAGI (reference sequence). V lost 7 bases, J lost 4 bases, and 5 bases stayed unmatched.

This chain links TRBV10-3 with TRBJ2-3; TRBD1 agrees at 7 bases. Germline V CDR1 and CDR2: ENHRY, SYGVKD. Losses at the gene ends were 10 bases for V and 2 bases for J; bases not matched to a gene: 9. This CDR3 has 14 residues. CDR3 in DNA: TGTGCCACGGTACCCGGGACAGACACAGATACGCAGTATTTT. This gives the protein CATVPGTDTDTQYF.

The J gene is TRBJ2-1, the V gene TRBV11-1; possible D gene TRBD1, 5 bases. The germline gives CDR1 SGHAT, CDR2 FQDESV (reference sequence). There are 14 residues in the CDR3. The germline V and J ends were trimmed by 5 bases and 5 bases, with 13 bases remaining between them. CDR3 region: CASSPETEDNEQFF. The CDR3 DNA follows: TGTGCCAGCAGCCCGGAGACAGAGGACAATGAGCAGTTCTTC.

This sequence joins TRBV4-1 and TRBJ2-3; 8 bases agree with TRBD2. The CDR3 loop spans 16 amino acids. CDR1 and CDR2 from the germline V gene are MGHRA and YSYEKL. V shed 4 bases and J 6 bases; nucleotides not matched to a gene: 12. The CDR3 is CASSLSSGGDADTQYF. CDR3 in DNA: TGCGCCAGCAGCCTCTCGAGCGGGGGCGACGCCGATACGCAGTATTTT.

The gene calls are TRBV9 and TRBJ2-3; 9 bases are a match to TRBD1. V shed 0 bases, J shed 6 bases, and the junction held 2 bases outside the gene matches. Germline V gives CDR1 SGDLS, CDR2 YYNGEE. The CDR3 is made up of 14 amino acids. For the CDR3, the DNA is TGTGCCAGCAGCGTAGGGGGGACAGGGGATACGCAGTATTTT. Translation: CASSVGGTGDTQYF.

This clone was observed once. The chain employs TRBV29-1 and TRBJ1-4, with D maybe TRBD1 (6 bases). The germline CDR1 and CDR2 sequences are SQVTM and ANQGSEA. This CDR3 is 13 amino acids long. Trimming took 4 bases from V and 8 from J, leaving 14 bases between them. The chain's CDR3 is CSVGRQGIEKLFF. The CDR3 region has the DNA TGCAGCGTTGGTCGGCAGGGGATCGAAAAACTGTTTTTT.

The chain uses TRBV11-3 and TRBJ2-2; 8 bases line up with TRBD1. The CDR3 runs 15 residues. CDR1 and CDR2 from the germline V gene are SGHNT and YENEEA. Trimming removed 1 base from V and 6 bases from J; junction bases left unmatched: 4. CDR3 bases: TGTGCCAGCAGCTTAGTTGGACAGGGTGCCGGGGAGCTGTTTTTT. Protein product: CASSLVGQGAGELFF.

J is TRBJ1-2 and V is TRBV7-9, with D possibly matching TRBD1 (5 bases). This CDR3 is 14 amino acids long. Germline-derived CDR1 and CDR2 are SEHNR and FQNEAQ (reference sequence). Trimming took 2 bases from V and 3 from J, leaving 10 bases between them. For the CDR3, the DNA is TGTGCCAGCAGCTTATTCCAGACAGACTATGGCTACACCTTC. It is translated as CASSLFQTDYGYTF.

CDR3 in DNA: TGTGCCAGCAGCTGGCGGACGGGGTGGAAAGGCTACACCTTC. It translates to CASSWRTGWKGYTF. The chain joins TRBV7-2 to TRBJ1-2; no clear D gene. Germline V lookup: CDR1 SGHTA, CDR2 FQGNSA. Trimming removed 4 bases at V and 8 bases at J, with 17 bases between. The CDR3 has 14 residues. The whole variable domain, filled in from reference TRBV7-2 and TRBJ1-2, reads GAGVSQSPSNKVTEKGKDVELRCDPISGHTALYWYRQSLGQGLEFLIYFQGNSAPDKSGLPSDRFSAERTGGSVSTLTIQRTQQEDSAVYLCASSWRTGWKGYTFGSGTRLTVV.

This chain connects TRBV7-2 to TRBJ2-1; the D gene is possibly TRBD2 (6 bases). The CDR3 runs to 13 residues. The germline V and J ends were trimmed by 3 bases and 5 bases, with 8 bases remaining between them. Germline V gives CDR1 SGHTA, CDR2 FQGNSA. Here the CDR3 reads CASSLDYNNEQFF. The CDR3 coding sequence is TGTGCCAGCAGCTTGGACTACAACAATGAGCAGTTCTTC.

This sequence joins TRBV4-2 and TRBJ1-1; 7 bases match TRBD1. The CDR3 totals 15 residues. V shed 4 bases and J 4 bases; nucleotides not matched to a gene: 9. Germline loops: CDR1 LGHNA, CDR2 YNFKEQ. Here the CDR3 DNA reads TGTGCCAGCAGCCCGCACCAACCAGGGGGCACTGAAGCTTTCTTT. It translates to CASSPHQPGGTEAFF.

In nucleotides, the CDR3 is TGTGCCAGCAGCGGGACAGGGCTCGGCCAGGGCACTGAAGCTTTCTTT. This gives the protein CASSGTGLGQGTEAFF. V gene TRBV5-6 combines with J gene TRBJ1-1; TRBD1 aligns across 9 bases. V shed 4 bases and J 4 bases; nucleotides not matched to a gene: 11. The V gene's germline CDR1 is SGHDT and CDR2 YYEEEE. This CDR3 is 16 amino acids long.

CDR3: CASSQFTDTQYF. In nucleotides, the CDR3 is TGTGCCAGCAGCCAATTCACAGATACGCAGTATTTT. The chain has TRBV7-2 and TRBJ2-3; D gene uncertain. From germline, CDR1 is SGHTA and CDR2 FQGNSA. V dropped 5 bases and J dropped 2 bases, with 5 bases sitting between them. The CDR3 runs 12 residues.

The genes are TRBV14 and TRBJ1-2; no clear D gene. V was shortened by 3 bases and J by 8 bases, with 13 bases between the two germline ends. CDR3 size: 13 residues. Looked up from germline, CDR1 is SGHDN and CDR2 is FVKESK. The chain's CDR3 is CASSQESLGGYTF. The CDR3 DNA sequence: TGTGCCAGCAGCCAGGAAAGTCTGGGCGGCTACACCTTC.